A selection of T cell receptor beta chains follows, all from one sample in a study of CD8 T cells in Susac syndrome. A single record per CDR3 protein comes from TCRdb applying MiXCR to the immunoSEQ multiplex PCR reads. This repertoire shows approximately 170,000 distinct CDR3 sequences, approximately 90% found once; its top ten account for more than 0.07%. Material: CD4+ T cells from PBMCs. These TCRs come from a human donor in good health. The CDR3 runs from the conserved cysteine through the conserved F or W. A D gene is named only where the DNA matches it firmly. The size entry is marked missing in some rows and otherwise reads once, few, many or a size class.

v_gene	d_gene	abundance	j_gene	CDR3aa	CDR3nt
TRBV20-1	.	.	TRBJ1-5	CSARTHRGNQPQHF	TGCAGTGCCAGGACCCACCGCGGCAATCAGCCCCAGCATTTT
TRBV28	.	.	TRBJ2-3	CASSLLSQSTDTQYF	TGTGCCAGCAGCCTACTATCCCAAAGCACAGATACGCAGTATTTT
TRBV20-1	.	once	TRBJ2-5	CSARAILWGGETQYF	TGCAGTGCTAGAGCAATCCTCTGGGGAGGAGAGACCCAGTACTTC
TRBV12-3/TRBV12-4	.	once	TRBJ2-7	CASSGAGVPYEQYF	TGTGCCAGCAGTGGGGCCGGGGTCCCCTACGAGCAGTACTTC
TRBV19	.	.	TRBJ2-1	CASSPGNSYNEQFF	TGTGCCAGTAGTCCCGGGAACTCCTACAATGAGCAGTTCTTC
TRBV19	.	.	TRBJ2-7	CASSSGPEGYEQYF	TGTGCCAGTAGCTCCGGGCCCGAGGGCTACGAGCAGTACTTC
TRBV4-3	.	.	TRBJ2-7	CASSQELQGRYEQYF	TGCGCCAGCAGCCAAGAGTTACAGGGGAGGTACGAGCAGTACTTC
TRBV5-1	.	.	TRBJ2-1	CASTGQLSYNEQFF	TGCGCCAGTACTGGACAGCTATCCTACAATGAGCAGTTCTTC
TRBV28	TRBD1	.	TRBJ2-7	CASIRGNEIYEQYF	TGTGCCAGCATCAGGGGGAATGAAATCTACGAGCAGTACTTC
TRBV19	TRBD1	.	TRBJ2-7	CASRDNPGQSSYEQYF	TGTGCCAGTAGGGATAACCCGGGACAGAGCTCCTACGAGCAGTACTTC
TRBV20-1	.	.	TRBJ2-6	CSARDRQGSLRSGANVLTF	TGCAGTGCTAGAGATCGCCAGGGCTCCCTCCGCTCTGGGGCCAACGTCCTGACTTTC
TRBV5-1	.	.	TRBJ1-1	CASSPAPNTEAFF	TGCGCCAGCAGCCCGGCCCCGAACACTGAAGCTTTCTTT
TRBV6-2/TRBV6-3	TRBD1	.	TRBJ2-1	CASSYSPTGGIYNEQFF	TGTGCCAGCAGTTACTCGCCGACAGGGGGAATCTACAATGAGCAGTTCTTC
TRBV6-6	TRBD2	.	TRBJ2-1	CGASGGGEQFF	TGTGGGGCCTCCGGGGGGGGTGAGCAGTTCTTC
TRBV10-2	.	.	TRBJ2-7	CASSEPVGVWHEQYF	TGCGCCAGCAGTGAGCCGGTAGGAGTATGGCACGAGCAGTACTTC
TRBV10-3	.	.	TRBJ1-1	CAISAGGEWAFF	TGTGCCATCAGCGCCGGTGGGGAATGGGCTTTCTTT
TRBV19	TRBD2	.	TRBJ2-2	CASTPRTSGVTGELFF	TGTGCCAGTACTCCCCGGACTAGCGGAGTTACCGGGGAGCTGTTTTTT
TRBV7-9	.	.	TRBJ2-1	CASSYVGGLYNEQFF	TGTGCCAGCAGCTACGTAGGAGGACTCTACAATGAGCAGTTCTTC
TRBV6-5	.	.	TRBJ2-7	CASSNDGPSSYEQYF	TGTGCCAGCAGTAACGACGGACCTAGCTCCTACGAGCAGTACTTC
TRBV20-1	TRBD1	.	TRBJ2-5	CSARRDRAGGYQETQYF	TGCAGTGCTAGAAGGGACAGGGCGGGTGGTTACCAAGAGACCCAGTACTTC
TRBV10-2	TRBD1	.	TRBJ2-3	CASRPGQPTDTQYF	TGCGCCAGCAGGCCGGGACAGCCCACAGATACGCAGTATTTT
TRBV6-2/TRBV6-3	.	.	TRBJ2-2	CASSSHFFGTSLNAGELFF	TGTGCCAGCAGTTCCCACTTTTTCGGGACATCCCTTAATGCCGGGGAGCTGTTTTTT
TRBV4-2	TRBD2	.	TRBJ2-7	CASSLEAGTSGSLVYEQYF	TGTGCCAGCAGCCTCGAAGCCGGGACTAGCGGGAGTCTTGTCTACGAGCAGTACTTC
TRBV27	TRBD2	once	TRBJ2-7	CASSLSGAGGYEQYF	TGTGCCAGCAGTTTATCGGGAGCGGGAGGCTACGAGCAGTACTTC
TRBV12-3/TRBV12-4	TRBD2	.	TRBJ2-5	CASTPGTGGQETQYF	TGTGCCAGCACCCCGGGGACGGGGGGGCAAGAGACCCAGTACTTC
TRBV2	.	.	TRBJ1-1	CASSGRQGMNTEAFF	TGTGCCAGCAGTGGACGGCAGGGGATGAACACTGAAGCTTTCTTT
TRBV5-6	.	.	TRBJ2-5	CASSFRGQETQYF	TGTGCCAGCAGCTTTAGGGGGCAAGAGACCCAGTACTTC
TRBV12-3/TRBV12-4	TRBD2	few	TRBJ2-7	CASRGASGIYEQYF	TGTGCCAGCAGGGGGGCTAGCGGGATCTACGAGCAGTACTTC
TRBV20-1	.	.	TRBJ1-2	CSARGGGGNYGYTF	TGCAGTGCTAGGGGGGGAGGGGGGAACTATGGCTACACCTTC
TRBV6-2/TRBV6-3	.	.	TRBJ2-2	CASSYSYGNTGELFF	TGTGCCAGCAGTTACTCATACGGGAACACCGGGGAGCTGTTTTTT
TRBV25-1	.	.	TRBJ2-7	CASSELGNTAYEQYF	TGTGCCAGCAGTGAATTGGGAAACACTGCCTACGAGCAGTACTTC
TRBV7-8	.	.	TRBJ1-5	CASSLARGQPQHF	TGTGCCAGCAGCTTAGCGCGGGGTCAGCCCCAGCATTTT
TRBV29-1	TRBD1	.	TRBJ1-1	CSVDRRGTGGPMNTEAFF	TGCAGCGTTGACCGTCGCGGGACAGGGGGCCCCATGAACACTGAAGCTTTCTTT
TRBV2	.	.	TRBJ2-6	CASSGGWANVLTF	TGTGCCAGCAGTGGAGGGTGGGCCAACGTCCTGACTTTC
TRBV18	.	.	TRBJ1-6	CASSPGALLPNSPLHF	TGTGCCAGCTCACCAGGAGCTCTTCTTCCCAATTCACCCCTCCACTTT
TRBV28	.	.	TRBJ2-4	CASSYGGSNGNIQYF	TGTGCCAGCAGTTATGGGGGGTCAAATGGGAACATTCAGTACTTC
TRBV20-1	.	.	TRBJ1-2	CSARGVLVNTF	TGCAGTGCTAGAGGGGTTTTGGTGAACACCTTC
TRBV6-1	.	.	TRBJ1-3	CASSRGPGNSGNTIYF	TGTGCCAGCAGTCGGGGACCGGGGAACTCTGGAAACACCATATATTTT
TRBV5-1	TRBD1	.	TRBJ1-3	CASSKGQNSGNTIYF	TGCGCCAGCAGCAAGGGACAGAACTCTGGAAACACCATATATTTT
TRBV10-1	.	.	TRBJ2-3	CASSRREDTQYF	TGCGCCAGCAGTCGGCGTGAAGATACGCAGTATTTT
TRBV12-3/TRBV12-4	.	.	TRBJ1-2	CASSPPGNHYGYTF	TGTGCCAGCAGTCCACCAGGGAACCACTATGGCTACACCTTC
TRBV6-2/TRBV6-3	TRBD1	.	TRBJ1-5	CASIRGLNQPQHF	TGTGCCAGTATCAGGGGGCTTAATCAGCCCCAGCATTTT
TRBV14	TRBD2	.	TRBJ2-1	CASSPLTSGRAREQFF	TGTGCCAGCAGCCCGTTAACTAGCGGGAGGGCCCGAGAGCAGTTCTTC
TRBV9	TRBD1	.	TRBJ1-2	CASSVGDRVPGYTF	TGTGCCAGCAGCGTAGGGGACAGGGTGCCCGGCTACACCTTC
TRBV20-1	.	once	TRBJ2-3	CSASGGGTDTQYF	TGCAGTGCTAGCGGTGGGGGCACAGATACGCAGTATTTT
TRBV13	.	.	TRBJ1-1	CASRPQVMNTEAFF	TGTGCCAGCAGGCCACAGGTTATGAACACTGAAGCTTTCTTT
TRBV5-1	.	.	TRBJ1-1	CASSSQSGTTTEAFF	TGCGCCAGCAGCTCACAATCCGGGACAACCACTGAAGCTTTCTTT
TRBV5-1	TRBD1	.	TRBJ2-7	CASSQDRQHEQYF	TGCGCCAGCAGTCAGGACAGGCAACACGAGCAGTACTTC
TRBV2	TRBD1	.	TRBJ2-7	CASRLAGTGVFEQYF	TGTGCCAGCAGGCTCGCCGGGACAGGGGTTTTCGAGCAGTACTTC